The 22 T cell receptor beta chains below come from one sample, sequenced in a study of T cell repertoires in cytomegalovirus infection. MiXCR, applied by TCRdb to the reads, yields one record per CDR3 protein. The sample gives roughly 280,000 distinct CDR3 sequences, less than 25% of which show up once; approximately 19% is in the top ten. Antigens for these TCRs are unknown. Sequencing used cultured PBMCs, obtained from culture after CMV antigen stimulation. These receptor sequences come from a human donor in good health (CMV status not recorded). Some clones in this sample may be carry-over from other donors' samples.

This clonotype was recorded many times. The chain has TRBV20-1 and TRBJ2-1, with D possibly TRBD2 on 6 matching bases. Trimming shortened V by 5 bases and J by 3 bases, and 14 bases separated the two germline ends. There are 14 residues in the CDR3. Germline CDR1 and CDR2: DFQATT and SNEGSKA (reference sequence). CDR3 sequence: CSAPRLDFYNEQFF. CDR3 in DNA: TGCAGTGCTCCAAGACTAGACTTCTACAATGAGCAGTTCTTC.

The table lists this clonotype with a few counts. This chain joins TRBV5-5 and TRBJ1-1, with unresolved D. There are 15 residues in the CDR3. Trimming pared 0 bases from V and 4 bases from J, leaving 13 bases between. Germline V gene data show CDR1 as SGHKS and CDR2 as YYEKEE (reference sequence). The CDR3 DNA sequence: TGTGCCAGCAGCTTGGTAGAGGTCCTGGGCACTGAAGCTTTCTTT. It codes for CASSLVEVLGTEAFF.

Only a few counts were recorded for this clonotype. The J gene is TRBJ2-2, the V gene TRBV5-4; D call uncertain. The CDR3 totals 12 residues. The V gene lost 4 bases and the J gene lost 4 bases, with 5 bases spanning the gap. The germline gives CDR1 SGHNT, CDR2 YYREEE (reference sequence). CDR3 amino acids: CASSPPTGELFF. The CDR3 DNA follows: TGTGCCAGCAGCCCACCCACCGGGGAGCTGTTTTTT. Full variable domain (missing parts from reference TRBV5-4 and TRBJ2-2): ETGVTQSPTHLIKTRGQQVTLRCSSQSGHNTVSWYQQALGQGPQFIFQYYREEENGRGNFPPRFSGLQFPNYSSELNVNALELDDSALYLCASSPPTGELFFGEGSRLTVL.

In its sample, this clonotype was seen a few times. The V and J genes are TRBV2 and TRBJ2-1, with D perhaps matching TRBD2 (5 bases). The CDR3 loop spans 14 amino acids. Trimming took off 2 bases at V and 8 bases at J, with 13 bases between the two ends. Germline CDR1 and CDR2: SNHLY and FYNNEI. In nucleotides, the CDR3 is TGTGCCAGCAGTGAATTGGCGACTAACGATGAGCAGTTCTTC. Protein: CASSELATNDEQFF.

V usage is TRBV27 and J usage is TRBJ2-1; perhaps TRBD2 as D (5 bases). CDR3 length: 15 residues. Germline CDR1 is MNHEY and CDR2 is SMNVEV (reference sequence). Trimming shortened V by 5 bases and J by 1 base, and 12 bases separated the two germline ends. The CDR3 spells CASSPSLDSYNEQFF. As DNA, the CDR3 is TGTGCCAGCAGTCCGTCACTAGATTCCTACAATGAGCAGTTCTTC.

This clonotype was detected only a few times. This chain links TRBV28 with TRBJ2-5; maybe TRBD1 (6 bases). Germline V gives CDR1 MDHEN, CDR2 SYDVKM. This CDR3 region has 13 residues. V lost 6 bases and J lost 2, with 10 bases in between. The CDR3 loop is CASREGHQETQYF. The CDR3 DNA is TGTGCCAGCAGAGAGGGACATCAAGAGACCCAGTACTTC.

The chain carries TRBV7-2 and TRBJ1-5; D might be TRBD1 (5 bases). The CDR3 spans 15 residues. Germline loops: CDR1 SGHTA, CDR2 FQGNSA. V lost 1 base, J lost 5 bases, and 12 bases lay in between. The CDR3 DNA reads as TGTGCCAGCAGCTTAGATTCAGGGACCTATCAGCCCCAGCATTTT. This sequence encodes CASSLDSGTYQPQHF.

This clonotype was counted at least ten times. This rearrangement joins TRBV7-2 to TRBJ2-3, with 13 bases matching TRBD2. This CDR3 is 15 amino acids long. With V trimmed by 6 bases and J by 6 bases, 6 bases remained unmatched. Germline V gene lookup returns CDR1 SGHTA and CDR2 FQGNSA. The CDR3, as DNA: TGTGCCAGCAGACGACTAGCGGGAGGTCGGGATACGCAGTATTTT. Protein: CASRRLAGGRDTQYF.

The chain links TRBV18 to TRBJ2-6, with D possibly TRBD1 on 5 matching bases. Germline V gene sequence: CDR1 KGHSH, CDR2 LQKENI. This CDR3 spans 18 amino acids. The ends were cut back, 0 bases at V and 4 bases at J, with 16 bases in the middle. The DNA of the CDR3 is TGTGCCAGCTCACCACCGCGGCAGGGCTCTGCCGGGGCCAACGTCCTGACTTTC. Translated: CASSPPRQGSAGANVLTF.

This clonotype occurred many times. The CDR3 nucleotides are TGTGCCAGCGAAACTAGCGGGACGCGAAACTACAATGAGCAGTTCTTC. Translation gives CASETSGTRNYNEQFF. The chain combines TRBV2 with TRBJ2-1, with TRBD2 matching over 10 bases. There are 16 residues in the CDR3. V trimming: 8 bases; J trimming: 3 bases; junction bases outside the gene matches: 10. CDR1 and CDR2 from the germline V gene are SNHLY and FYNNEI.

The chain carries TRBV10-2 and TRBJ2-3; D remains ambiguous. CDR1 and CDR2 from the germline V gene are WSHSY and SAAADI. There are 11 residues in the CDR3. Trimming pared 6 bases from V and 14 bases from J, leaving 15 bases between. DNA of the CDR3: TGCGCCAGCAGCGACGGGTCCAACGGGTATTTT. Translating it yields CASSDGSNGYF.

The sample holds many counts of this clonotype. V gene TRBV7-2 combines with J gene TRBJ1-2; unclear D gene. The CDR3 is 14 amino acids. Germline V CDR1 and CDR2: SGHTA, FQGNSA. Trimming removed 2 bases at V and 7 bases at J, with 14 bases between. This CDR3 reads CASSLPLRHIGYTF. DNA of the CDR3: TGTGCCAGCAGCTTACCCCTTCGACATATTGGCTACACCTTC.

This clonotype was seen a few times. The rearrangement joins TRBV6-1 to TRBJ2-3; D gene uncertain. This CDR3 contains 13 residues. In germline, CDR1 is MNHNS, CDR2 SASEGT. Trimming pared 3 bases from V and 1 base from J, leaving 5 bases between. The CDR3 reads CASSEGGTDTQYF. The CDR3 DNA is TGTGCCAGCAGTGAGGGCGGCACAGATACGCAGTATTTT.

The chain is built from TRBV19 and TRBJ2-1; the D is unclear. Germline assignment: CDR1 LNHDA and CDR2 SQIVND (reference sequence). The CDR3 contains 12 residues. V was trimmed by 9 bases and J by 4 bases, leaving 10 bases between them. CDR3 in amino acids: CASRGLYNEQFF. The CDR3 region has the DNA TGTGCCAGCAGAGGCCTTTACAATGAGCAGTTCTTC.

The chain couples TRBV12-3 or TRBV12-4 to TRBJ1-2; no clear D gene. This CDR3 contains 11 residues. The V gene lost 3 bases and the J gene lost 8 bases, with 7 bases spanning the gap. The CDR3 DNA reads as TGTGCCAGCAGTTTCGGCGGGGGCTACACCTTC. It translates to CASSFGGGYTF.

This clonotype was found many times. The V and J genes are TRBV7-2 and TRBJ2-3; maybe TRBD2 (6 bases). The CDR3 length is 12 residues. Germline CDR1 and CDR2: SGHTA and FQGNSA. The DNA for the CDR3 is TGTACAACGGGACTCTACACAGATACGCAGTATTTT. It yields the protein CTTGLYTDTQYF.

The rearrangement joins TRBV19 to TRBJ2-3; the match to TRBD1 covers 8 bases. V trimming: 5 bases; J trimming: 0 bases; junction bases outside the gene matches: 7. CDR3 size: 16 residues. Germline V CDR1 and CDR2: LNHDA, SQIVND (reference sequence). As DNA, the CDR3 is TGTGCCAGTAGTCCTGACAGGGGTTCTAGCACAGATACGCAGTATTTT. Protein: CASSPDRGSSTDTQYF.

The table lists this clonotype with a few counts. This chain links TRBV5-5 with TRBJ1-5, with D unresolved. This CDR3 region has 13 residues. Germline V gene sequence: CDR1 SGHKS, CDR2 YYEKEE (reference sequence). V was clipped by 4 bases and J by 5 bases, with 10 bases between them. Written as DNA, the CDR3 is TGTGCCAGCAGCCAAAGATTGGATCAGCCCCAGCATTTT. This encodes CASSQRLDQPQHF. The variable domain in full, with the rest retrieved from reference TRBV5-5 and TRBJ1-5, is DAGVTQSPTHLIKTRGQQVTLRCSPISGHKSVSWYQQVLGQGPQFIFQYYEKEERGRGNFPDRFSARQFPNYSSELNVNALLLGDSALYLCASSQRLDQPQHFGDGTRLSIL.

This clonotype was recorded many times. This sequence joins TRBV6-2 or TRBV6-3 and TRBJ2-7, with 12 positions matching TRBD2. Germline values: CDR1 MNHEY, CDR2 SVGEGT. V shed 7 bases and J 2 bases; nucleotides not matched to a gene: 15. CDR3 size: 18 residues. In nucleotides, the CDR3 is TGTGCCAGCACCCCGAGTGGACTAGCGGGACCACCCGCCTACGAGCAGTACTTC. Residues: CASTPSGLAGPPAYEQYF.

The rearrangement links TRBV29-1 to TRBJ2-1, with D perhaps TRBD1 or TRBD2 (5 bases each). Trimming left V 6 bases short and J 0 bases short, with 12 bases between. The CDR3 loop spans 14 amino acids. The V gene's germline CDR1 is SQVTM and CDR2 ANQGSEA. CDR3 residues: CSVRGVSSYNEQFF. The CDR3 region has the DNA TGCAGCGTCCGAGGGGTGAGCTCCTACAATGAGCAGTTCTTC.

The chain employs TRBV4-1 and TRBJ2-2; tentatively, D is TRBD2 (5 bases). V was clipped by 0 bases and J by 0 bases, with 8 bases between them. There are 16 residues in the CDR3. The germline V gene has CDR1 MGHRA and CDR2 YSYEKL. The CDR3 DNA sequence: TGCGCCAGCAGCCAAGAGCCCGGGGCGAACACCGGGGAGCTGTTTTTT. This encodes CASSQEPGANTGELFF.

This clonotype was counted many times. The gene calls are TRBV7-6 and TRBJ2-3; D uncertain. The CDR3 is made up of 17 amino acids. Germline V CDR1 and CDR2: SGHVS, FNYEAQ. V lost 9 bases to trimming and J lost 1 base, with 23 bases between them. This CDR3 is CASAPGPMRMGTDTQYF. The DNA of the CDR3 is TGTGCCAGTGCACCGGGCCCTATGCGTATGGGCACAGATACGCAGTATTTT. The complete variable domain, with remaining parts taken from reference TRBV7-6 and TRBJ2-3, reads GAGVSQSPRYKVTKRGQDVALRCDPISGHVSLYWYRQALGQGPEFLTYFNYEAQQDKSGLPNDRFSAERPEGSISTLTIQRTEQRDSAMYRCASAPGPMRMGTDTQYFGPGTRLTVL.